These T cell receptor beta chains were read from a single sample in a study of identifying expanded T cells in peripheral blood. Only in-frame clones appear in the TCRdb table, and some are missing; sequencing was by immunoSEQ multiplex PCR. The data contain tens of thousands of clones, approximately 88% of them singletons. Sequenced material: blood. These receptors came from a person aged 18 to 69 in good health. The CDR3 runs from the conserved cysteine through the conserved F or W. Each record gives: J gene, D gene, clone size, CDR3 length, V gene, CDR3 DNA, CDR3 protein. A D gene is named only where the DNA matches it firmly. Clone size is given for some rows only: seen once, a few or many times, or a class if the clone is expanded.

>TRBJ1-1|TRBD1|.|14|TRBV19
TGTGCCAGTAGTTTGGGACAGGGGTGGACTGAAGCTTTCTTT
CASSLGQGWTEAFF
>TRBJ1-6|.|few|14|TRBV6-6
TGTGCCAGCAGTTACGTGACAGTCAATTCACCCCTCCACTTT
CASSYVTVNSPLHF
>TRBJ2-1|TRBD1|.|14|TRBV6-1
TGTGCCAGCAAATTAACAGGGGGTAGCGATGAGCAGTTCTTC
CASKLTGGSDEQFF
>TRBJ2-6|.|.|16|TRBV7-2
TGTGCCAGCAGCCCCGGACCGCCCTCAGGGGCCAACGTCCTGACTTTC
CASSPGPPSGANVLTF
>TRBJ1-4|.|.|14|TRBV7-8
TGTGCCAGCAGCTTCTACGGGTGGGGTGAAAAACTGTTTTTT
CASSFYGWGEKLFF
>TRBJ2-1|.|.|14|TRBV6-6
TGTGCCAGCAGTTACTCGAAGGACCGCAATGAGCAGTTCTTC
CASSYSKDRNEQFF
>TRBJ2-7|.|.|13|TRBV7-7
TGTGCCAGCAGCTTAGCACAATCCTACGAGCAGTACTTC
CASSLAQSYEQYF
>TRBJ2-1|.|.|13|TRBV19
TGTGCCAGTAGTAAGTTAGACCCCCCGTCGCAGTTCTTC
CASSKLDPPSQFF
>TRBJ1-3|.|.|15|TRBV4-1
TGCGCCAGCAGCCAAGCCCCTCCCGAGGGAAACACCATATATTTT
CASSQAPPEGNTIYF
>TRBJ1-5|.|.|16|TRBV18
TGTGCCAGCTCCGTTACTGGGGGGCAGGGAGGGCAGCCCCAGCATTTT
CASSVTGGQGGQPQHF
>TRBJ1-5|.|.|13|TRBV30
TGTGCCTGGAGTCCGAATAGCAATCAGCCCCAGCATTTT
CAWSPNSNQPQHF
>TRBJ1-4|TRBD1|few|15|TRBV2
TGTGCCAGCAGCGCTGGGACAGGGGGTGTCGAAAAACTGTTTTTT
CASSAGTGGVEKLFF
>TRBJ2-1|TRBD1|.|17|TRBV5-1
TGCGCCAGCAGCTTGGATGATAGGGACAGATCCTACAATGAGCAGTTCTTC
CASSLDDRDRSYNEQFF
>TRBJ2-1|.|.|16|TRBV5-6
TGTGCCAGCAGCTTGGATCCAGCGAGCTCCTACAATGAGCAGTTCTTC
CASSLDPASSYNEQFF
>TRBJ1-5|.|.|16|TRBV19
TGTGCCAGTAGTATCATCCCTACAGGGTTGGGTCAGCCCCAGCATTTT
CASSIIPTGLGQPQHF
>TRBJ2-1|TRBD2|.|15|TRBV29-1
TGCAGCGTTGGGGGTTCGGGACTAGCGGTCAATGAGCAGTTCTTC
CSVGGSGLAVNEQFF
>TRBJ2-7|.|once|15|TRBV6-1
TGTGCCAGCAGTGAAGCGAGAATTAAGGCCTACGAGCAGTACTTC
CASSEARIKAYEQYF
>TRBJ2-1|.|.|16|TRBV19
TGTGCCAGTAGTATAGTATTGGGTTCGTCCTACAATGAGCAGTTCTTC
CASSIVLGSSYNEQFF
>TRBJ1-2|.|once|15|TRBV19
TGTGCCAGTACCCATCCGGAAGGACAGAGTTATGGCTACACCTTC
CASTHPEGQSYGYTF
>TRBJ2-2|.|once|12|TRBV19
TGTGCCAGTAGCCGCGGAGACGGGGAGCTGTTTTTT
CASSRGDGELFF
>TRBJ1-2|.|once|13|TRBV5-4
TGTGCCAGCAGCCGAGCGGAGTACTATGGCTACACCTTC
CASSRAEYYGYTF
>TRBJ1-1|TRBD1|.|11|TRBV20-1
TGCAGAGTCCCGAGGGACAGAGAAGCTTTCTTT
CRVPRDREAFF
>TRBJ1-2|.|.|15|TRBV6-5
TGTGCCAGCAGTTATGTGGCAGGGTCTAACTATGGCTACACCTTC
CASSYVAGSNYGYTF
>TRBJ2-1|.|.|11|TRBV28
TGTGCCAGCAGTTTATACAACGAGCAGTTCTTC
CASSLYNEQFF
>TRBJ1-1|.|.|14|TRBV27
TGTGCCAGCAGTTCCCGGGGGGGACTAACTGAAGCTTTCTTT
CASSSRGGLTEAFF
>TRBJ1-1|.|.|12|TRBV10-3
TGTGCCACGTCAGGAGAGGGCACTGAAGCTTTCTTT
CATSGEGTEAFF
>TRBJ1-1|.|.|13|TRBV27
TGTGCCAGCAGTTCCCGGGACCAAACTGAAGCTTTCTTT
CASSSRDQTEAFF
>TRBJ2-3|.|once|16|TRBV5-1
TGCGCCAGCAGCCCCGGCGTCGGGAGCCAGACAGATACGCAGTATTTT
CASSPGVGSQTDTQYF
>TRBJ2-2|.|.|14|TRBV11-2
TGTGCCAGCAGCCCAGAACTAGGTACCCGGGAGCTGTTTTTT
CASSPELGTRELFF
>TRBJ1-5|.|.|15|TRBV19
TGTGCCAGTAGAAGCTCCGCAGGGGAGTTTCAGCCCCAGCATTTT
CASRSSAGEFQPQHF
>TRBJ1-1|.|.|11|TRBV29-1
TGCAGCGCCCGCCTGAACACTGAAGCTTTCTTT
CSARLNTEAFF
>TRBJ2-3|.|.|14|TRBV19
TGTGCCAGTAGTGCCCCCATTCCGGGATATACGCAGTATTTT
CASSAPIPGYTQYF
>TRBJ1-2|.|.|9|TRBV5-5
TGTGCCTATTTGTATGGCTACACCTTC
CAYLYGYTF
>TRBJ2-1|.|.|13|TRBV4-2
TGTGCCAGCAGCCAAGATGGGGGCAATGAGCAGTTCTTC
CASSQDGGNEQFF
>TRBJ1-3|.|.|15|TRBV7-9
TGTGCCAGCAGCTTAAGCGAGGGGCTGGGGTACACCATATATTTT
CASSLSEGLGYTIYF
>TRBJ2-1|.|few|15|TRBV9
TGTGCCAGCAGCCCCCGCTCCCTAAAGCGGAATGAGCAGTTCTTC
CASSPRSLKRNEQFF
>TRBJ1-1|.|once|12|TRBV5-1
TGCGCCAGCAGCCTGGGAGACGTTGAAGCTTTCTTT
CASSLGDVEAFF
>TRBJ2-1|.|once|14|TRBV5-1
TGCGCCAGCAGCTTGGGGGCAGCCTACAATGAGCAGTTCTTC
CASSLGAAYNEQFF
>TRBJ2-7|.|.|13|TRBV4-1
TGCGCCAGCAGCCAGGCCTCCCCCTACGAGCAGTACTTC
CASSQASPYEQYF
>TRBJ1-3|.|.|22|TRBV5-1
TGCGCCAGCAGCTCGGGGTGGGGATTAACCCCTCAAACCGTCGGCTCTGGAAACACCATATATTTT
CASSSGWGLTPQTVGSGNTIYF
>TRBJ2-7|.|once|13|TRBV18
TGTGCCAGCTCACCCCCGAGCTCCTACGAGCAGTACTTC
CASSPPSSYEQYF
>TRBJ2-7|.|.|16|TRBV11-2
TGTGCCAGCAGCCCTCCGGTGGCGGGGGCTACCTACGAGCAGTACTTC
CASSPPVAGATYEQYF
>TRBJ2-7|TRBD1|.|17|TRBV27
TGTGCCAGCAGACTCCTCACCGGGGACAGGGAATTCTACGAGCAGTACTTC
CASRLLTGDREFYEQYF
>TRBJ1-2|TRBD1|once|14|TRBV9
TGTGCCAGCAGCGTCGGGACAGGCTACCATGGCTACACCTTC
CASSVGTGYHGYTF
>TRBJ2-2|TRBD2|.|14|TRBV2
TGTGCCAGCAGTGAGACTAGCGAGTCCGGGGAGCTGTTTTTT
CASSETSESGELFF
>TRBJ1-1|.|once|14|TRBV7-2
TGTGCCAGCAGTCTTCAGGCCCTACGGACTGAAGCTTTCTTT
CASSLQALRTEAFF
>TRBJ1-2|.|.|16|TRBV11-2
TGTGCCAGCAGAACAACCGGGACGGCGGGTCGGGATGGCTACACCTTC
CASRTTGTAGRDGYTF
>TRBJ1-2|.|.|14|TRBV5-4
TGTGCCAGCAGCAGGGACCAGGGGCACAATGGCTACACCTTC
CASSRDQGHNGYTF
>TRBJ1-6|TRBD1|few|15|TRBV2
TGTGCCAGCACGAAACCGGACAGGGGGGATTCACCCCTCCACTTT
CASTKPDRGDSPLHF
>TRBJ1-1|.|few|12|TRBV2
TGTGCCAGCACCCCGGTCGGGACTGAAGCTTTCTTT
CASTPVGTEAFF
>TRBJ1-1|.|.|15|TRBV9
TGTGCCAGCAGCGTAGGAGGTAATCTGAACACTGAAGCTTTCTTT
CASSVGGNLNTEAFF